This T cell receptor (beta chain) was sequenced during a study of shared clonotypes between healthy human individuals. As for the study in general: CD8 memory received one plate per donor, CD8 naive two, CD4 memory three and CD4 naive three. Notes on the study in general: Larger richness was generally estimated for naive than memory subsets. Inspection by rarefaction showed sorted-subset sequencing to be incomplete despite large depth.

This clone was recorded only once. Its antigen is not identified. Produced via immunoSEQ multiplex PCR; TCRdb's table is partial and in-frame only. Among roughly 2.2 million clones listed, 85% to 95% were seen once. This CDR3 has 12 residues. The V and J ends lost 6 bases and 4 bases respectively, with 9 bases between them. From germline, CDR1 is SNHLY and CDR2 FYNNEI. This chain uses TRBV2 with TRBJ1-1; D may be TRBD1 (5 bases). The sample consisted of naive CD4+ T cells from PBMCs. Subset of the sample: CD45RA+ positively selected. The sequence came from a man aged 18 to 29 in good health. Some clones in this sample may be carry-over from other donors' samples. The CDR3: CASRTGGTEAFF. CDR3 bases: TGTGCCAGCAGGACGGGGGGCACTGAAGCTTTCTTT.